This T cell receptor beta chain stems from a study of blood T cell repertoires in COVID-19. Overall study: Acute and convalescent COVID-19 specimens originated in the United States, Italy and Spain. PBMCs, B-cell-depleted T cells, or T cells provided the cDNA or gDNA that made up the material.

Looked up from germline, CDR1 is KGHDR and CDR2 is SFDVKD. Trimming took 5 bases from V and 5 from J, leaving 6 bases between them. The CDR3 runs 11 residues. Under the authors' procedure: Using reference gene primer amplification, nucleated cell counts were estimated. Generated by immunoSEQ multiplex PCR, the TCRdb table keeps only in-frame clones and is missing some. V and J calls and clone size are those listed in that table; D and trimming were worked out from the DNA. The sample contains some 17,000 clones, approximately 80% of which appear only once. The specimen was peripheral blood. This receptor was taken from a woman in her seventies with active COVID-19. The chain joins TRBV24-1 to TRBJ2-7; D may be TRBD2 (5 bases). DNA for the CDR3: TGTGCCACCAGTGTCGGGGACGAGCAGTACTTC. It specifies CATSVGDEQYF.